This T cell receptor beta chain originates from a study of cytomegalovirus exposure and HLA in healthy donors. The study's findings and limits: One cluster of highly shared sequence variants probably arose as a sequencing artifact.

Of note for this clone: The target antigen is unknown.

PCR primers comprised 60 Vbeta and 13 Jbeta primers. The table came from immunoSEQ multiplex PCR; TCRdb's copy has only in-frame clones and leaves some out. The sample carries about 160,000 clones, about 88% recorded once. Germline V gives CDR1 MNHEY, CDR2 SVGAGI. Trimming cost V 2 bases and J 4 bases, with 17 bases left between them. The CDR3 contains 16 residues. The rearrangement joins TRBV6-5 to TRBJ1-1; D unresolved. This TCR came from a woman under 30 in good health and CMV-seronegative. The sequencing sample was made of PBMCs. The CDR3 is CASSYRRTWKGTEAFF. CDR3 DNA sequence: TGTGCCAGCAGTTACCGACGGACTTGGAAGGGCACTGAAGCTTTCTTT.